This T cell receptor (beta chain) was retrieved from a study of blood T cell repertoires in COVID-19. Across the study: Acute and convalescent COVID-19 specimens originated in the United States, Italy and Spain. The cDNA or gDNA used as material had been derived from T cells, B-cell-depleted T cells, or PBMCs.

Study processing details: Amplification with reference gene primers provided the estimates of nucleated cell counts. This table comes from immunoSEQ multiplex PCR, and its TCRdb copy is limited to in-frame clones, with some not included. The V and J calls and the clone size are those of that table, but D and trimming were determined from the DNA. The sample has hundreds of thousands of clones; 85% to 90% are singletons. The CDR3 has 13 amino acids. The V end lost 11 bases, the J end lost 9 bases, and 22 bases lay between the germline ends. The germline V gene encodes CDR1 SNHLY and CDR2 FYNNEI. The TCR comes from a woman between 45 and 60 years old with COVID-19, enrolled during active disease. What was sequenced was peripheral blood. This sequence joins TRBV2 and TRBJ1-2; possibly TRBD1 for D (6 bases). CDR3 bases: TGTGCCGCAGGCTTAACGGTACAGGGAAGCTACACCTTC. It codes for CAAGLTVQGSYTF. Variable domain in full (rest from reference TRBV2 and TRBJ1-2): EPEVTQTPSHQVTQMGQEVILRCVPISNHLYFYWYRQILGQKVEFLVSFYNNEISEKSEIFDDQFSVERPDGSNFTLKIRSTKLEDSAMYFCAAGLTVQGSYTFGSGTRLTVV.